The 32 T cell receptor beta chains listed next were all sequenced from one sample in a study of shared clonotypes between healthy human individuals. Using immunoSEQ multiplex PCR, the repertoire was profiled, and TCRdb retains in-frame clones only, with some absent. In the table there are about 490,000 clones, around four fifths of which are singletons. Sequenced sample: PBMCs. The receptors were gathered from a woman aged 40-49 years in good health. Some clones in this sample may be carry-over from other donors' samples.

The gene calls are TRBV5-4 and TRBJ1-2; D is possibly TRBD1 (5 bases). The CDR3 has 13 amino acids. V was pared by 0 bases and J by 8 bases, with 11 bases between. Germline V gives CDR1 SGHNT, CDR2 YYREEE (reference sequence). CDR3 sequence reads: CASSLEGVDGYTF. CDR3 sequence (DNA): TGTGCCAGCAGCTTGGAAGGGGTAGACGGCTACACCTTC.

This rearrangement joins TRBV7-9 to TRBJ2-1; 10 bases are a match to TRBD2. From germline, CDR1 is SEHNR and CDR2 FQNEAQ (reference sequence). V was clipped by 5 bases and J by 8 bases; unmatched bases: 15. This CDR3 has 17 residues. As DNA, the CDR3 is TGTGCCAGCAGCGGCCGGACGGGACTAGCGTTTGTGGATGAGCAGTTCTTC. It encodes CASSGRTGLAFVDEQFF.

The chain combines TRBV15 with TRBJ2-3; 13 bases are shared with TRBD2. The germline V gene has CDR1 LNHNV and CDR2 YYDKDF (reference sequence). This CDR3 comprises 16 residues. The V gene end was trimmed by 3 bases and the J gene end by 2 bases; junction bases not matched to a gene: 2. CDR3 coding DNA: TGTGCCACCAGCAGCGGGACTAGCGGGGTCACAGATACGCAGTATTTT. Residues: CATSSGTSGVTDTQYF.

The gene calls are TRBV11-3 and TRBJ2-1, with unresolved D. CDR1 SGHNT and CDR2 YENEEA come from the germline V gene. V lost 5 bases and J lost 5, with 7 bases in between. This CDR3 is built from 12 residues. The CDR3 DNA is TGTGCCAGCAGCCTCCGGAACAATGAGCAGTTCTTC. Its protein product is CASSLRNNEQFF.

This chain connects TRBV30 to TRBJ2-7; D is unresolved. This CDR3 comprises 15 residues. V shed 2 bases and J shed 7 bases, with 21 bases lying between them. CDR1 and CDR2 (germline): GTSNPN, SVGIG (reference sequence). The CDR3 DNA reads TGTGCCTGGAGTCGATCCGGGCTTCACACAGAGGAGCAGTACTTC. This translates into CAWSRSGLHTEEQYF.

The J gene is TRBJ1-1, the V gene TRBV28; 7 positions match TRBD1. The CDR3 consists of 13 residues. Per the germline V gene, CDR1 is MDHEN and CDR2 is SYDVKM. The V segment lost 6 bases and the J segment 4 bases; nucleotides outside the gene matches: 5. CDR3 sequence reads: CASRDRRGTEAFF. DNA for the CDR3: TGTGCCAGCAGGGACAGGCGGGGCACTGAAGCTTTCTTT.

There are a few counts of this clone. The J gene is TRBJ1-2, the V gene TRBV19, with D tentatively TRBD1 (6 bases). The V and J ends lost 6 bases and 3 bases respectively, with 11 bases between them. The CDR3 has 13 amino acids. CDR1 LNHDA and CDR2 SQIVND come from the germline V gene (reference sequence). CDR3 nucleotides: TGTGCCAGTAGGGTAAGGGGGTACTATGGCTACACCTTC. Translation: CASRVRGYYGYTF.

In the case of this clone: Sequence at one end of the junction differs from germline and may be a read error. The chain recombines TRBV4-2 with TRBJ2-7, with D hard to call. The CDR3 runs to 16 residues. The germline V gene encodes CDR1 LGHNA and CDR2 YNFKEQ. The CDR3, as DNA: TGTGCCAGCAGCCAAGAACTCCGCCTAAACCCCTACGGGCAGTACTTC. It codes for CASSQELRLNPYGQYF.

This chain uses TRBV7-9 with TRBJ1-2; D not certain. The V gene lost 5 bases and the J gene lost 4 bases, with 14 bases spanning the gap. Germline V lookup: CDR1 SEHNR, CDR2 FQNEAQ (reference sequence). There are 14 residues in the CDR3. For the CDR3, the DNA is TGTGCCAGCAGCCTTGCGGGAGGAACCTATGGCTACACCTTC. As protein: CASSLAGGTYGYTF. The variable domain in full, with the rest retrieved from reference TRBV7-9 and TRBJ1-2, is DTGVSQNPRHKITKRGQNVTFRCDPISEHNRLYWYRQTLGQGPEFLTYFQNEAQLEKSRLLSDRFSAERPKGSFSTLEIQRTEQGDSAMYLCASSLAGGTYGYTFGSGTRLTVV.

This clone showed up many times. The chain has TRBV7-2 and TRBJ2-7, with 11 bases identical to TRBD2. The CDR3 totals 14 residues. The junction had 2 bases not matched to a gene; V was cut back by 0 bases and J by 7 bases. Looked up from germline, CDR1 is SGHTA and CDR2 is FQGNSA. CDR3 DNA sequence: TGTGCCAGCAGCTTAGCCCTAGCGGGAGGTGAGCAGTACTTC. Its translation: CASSLALAGGEQYF.

With respect to this clone: The same CDR3 arises from other DNA sequences in this sample as well. The chain is built from TRBV5-1 and TRBJ1-1; possible D gene TRBD1, 5 bases. Germline V gives CDR1 SGHRS, CDR2 YFSETQ. The CDR3 consists of 14 residues. Trimming removed 0 bases from V and 5 bases from J, with 11 bases in between. The CDR3 sequence is CASSLAGGVTEAFF. The DNA of the CDR3 is TGCGCCAGCAGCTTGGCTGGGGGGGTGACTGAAGCTTTCTTT.

The CDR3 region is CASSSRSSYEQYF. The CDR3 bases are TGTGCCAGCAGCTCCCGAAGCAGCTACGAGCAGTACTTC. This chain joins TRBV7-2 and TRBJ2-5; no reliable D call. The DNA end favors TRBJ2-7, so the J call may be wrong. Per germline, CDR1 SGHTA and CDR2 FQGNSA. The CDR3 runs to 13 residues.

This chain connects TRBV5-1 to TRBJ2-5, with 14 nucleotides matching TRBD2. Germline V lookup: CDR1 SGHRS, CDR2 YFSETQ. V gave up 3 bases and J gave up 5 bases; unmatched junction bases: 6. The CDR3 consists of 16 residues. CDR3 in DNA: TGCGCCAGCAGCTCGGGACTAGCGGGAGCGGGTGAGACCCAGTACTTC. This gives the protein CASSSGLAGAGETQYF.

V is TRBV11-2 and J is TRBJ1-1; D gene unclear. V was shortened by 7 bases and J by 4 bases, with 13 bases between the two germline ends. This CDR3 comprises 13 residues. The germline gives CDR1 SGHAT, CDR2 FQNNGV. In nucleotides, the CDR3 is TGTGCCAGCACCTTTAAGAGAGGCACTGAAGCTTTCTTT. It encodes CASTFKRGTEAFF.

The sample holds many counts of this clone. The V gene is TRBV7-9, the J gene TRBJ1-1, with a tentative D call TRBD1 (6 bases). This CDR3 has 14 amino acids. Trimming shortened V by 4 bases and J by 1 base, and 10 bases separated the two germline ends. Per germline, CDR1 SEHNR and CDR2 FQNEAQ (reference sequence). As DNA, the CDR3 is TGTGCCAGCAGCTCAACGGACAGGAACACTGAAGCTTTCTTT. This sequence encodes CASSSTDRNTEAFF.

The V call is TRBV10-3, the J call TRBJ2-2; D gene uncertain. The germline V and J ends were trimmed by 4 bases and 0 bases, with 12 bases remaining between them. The germline V gene encodes CDR1 ENHRY and CDR2 SYGVKD. The CDR3 runs 16 residues. The CDR3 region has the DNA TGTGCCATCAGTGCGGGTGGCTCCGCGAACACCGGGGAGCTGTTTTTT. This encodes CAISAGGSANTGELFF.

V gene TRBV28 combines with J gene TRBJ2-7, with a possible D match to TRBD1 (5 bases). This CDR3 has 15 residues. Germline assignment: CDR1 MDHEN and CDR2 SYDVKM. V was shortened by 5 bases and J by 2 bases, with 16 bases between the two germline ends. The CDR3 loop is CASSLPDSSAYEQYF. As DNA, the CDR3 is TGTGCCAGCAGTCTCCCCGACAGCTCAGCCTACGAGCAGTACTTC.

This clone has just one count. This chain joins TRBV10-3 and TRBJ2-6, with 9 bases identical to TRBD1. The CDR3 contains 16 residues. The V gene's germline CDR1 is ENHRY and CDR2 SYGVKD. After removal of 6 bases from V and 2 bases from J, the junction contained 5 bases not matched to a gene. CDR3: CAIRSYRGPGANVLTF. The CDR3 DNA reads as TGTGCCATCAGATCCTACAGGGGGCCTGGGGCCAACGTCCTGACTTTC.

This clone has a single count. V and J are TRBV6-1 and TRBJ1-5; 7 positions match TRBD1. V trimming: 1 base; J trimming: 8 bases; junction bases outside the gene matches: 8. Germline V gene lookup returns CDR1 MNHNS and CDR2 SASEGT. The CDR3 spans 15 residues. The CDR3 region has the DNA TGTGCCAGCAGTGAAGTAACAGGGGACTTCAAGCCCCAGCATTTT. This codes for CASSEVTGDFKPQHF.

CDR3 nucleotide sequence: TGTGCCAGCAGTGGACCCCTTTTCACTGAAGCTTTCTTT. Translated: CASSGPLFTEAFF. The chain uses TRBV28 and TRBJ1-1; D ambiguous. From germline, CDR1 is MDHEN and CDR2 SYDVKM. This CDR3 is 13 amino acids long. V was cut by 5 bases and J by 4 bases, with 11 bases left in between. Looking up the rest from reference TRBV28 and TRBJ1-1 gives the full variable domain: DVKVTQSSRYLVKRTGEKVFLECVQDMDHENMFWYRQDPGLGLRLIYFSYDVKMKEKGDIPEGYSVSREKKERFSLILESASTNQTSMYLCASSGPLFTEAFFGQGTRLTVV.

This rearrangement joins TRBV14 to TRBJ2-7, with 7 positions matching TRBD2. CDR1 is SGHDN and CDR2 is FVKESK in the germline V gene. The V segment lost 4 bases and the J segment 2 bases; nucleotides outside the gene matches: 14. The CDR3 is made up of 17 amino acids. CDR3 sequence (DNA): TGTGCCAGCAGCCGCCCGGGGAGCGGGACCCCTCCCTACGAGCAGTACTTC. As protein: CASSRPGSGTPPYEQYF.

CDR3 region: CATSRLYEQYF. The CDR3 nucleotides read TGTGCCACCTCGAGGCTCTACGAGCAGTACTTC. V is TRBV28 and J is TRBJ2-5; D remains ambiguous. The last part of the DNA fits TRBJ2-7 better; the J call may be wrong. Germline V CDR1 and CDR2: MDHEN, SYDVKM. This CDR3 is built from 11 residues.

The rearrangement uses TRBV30 and TRBJ2-7; either TRBD1 or TRBD2 may fit D (6 bases each). Germline V gene sequence: CDR1 GTSNPN, CDR2 SVGIG (reference sequence). V was trimmed by 8 bases and J by 4 bases, leaving 18 bases between them. CDR3 length: 13 amino acids. The DNA of the CDR3 is TGTGCCGGGACAAGGAGGGCAGCTTACGAGCAGTACTTC. This gives the protein CAGTRRAAYEQYF.

The chain has TRBV6-1 and TRBJ1-4; D unresolved. V lost 3 bases and J lost 4, with 18 bases in between. Germline loops: CDR1 MNHNS, CDR2 SASEGT. The CDR3 sequence is 17 residues long. CDR3 DNA: TGTGCCAGCAGTGAGACGGGCAGTTTGACTGGTAATGAAAAACTGTTTTTT. This sequence encodes CASSETGSLTGNEKLFF.

This clone has more than one count but fewer than ten. V is TRBV27 and J is TRBJ1-1; no reliable D call. Between the trimmed V and J ends, which lost 7 bases and 0 bases, there was a span of 15 bases. This CDR3 is built from 15 residues. CDR1 is MNHEY and CDR2 is SMNVEV in the germline V gene (reference sequence). The CDR3 loop is CASIGLGDVNTEAFF. CDR3 nucleotide sequence: TGTGCCAGCATAGGGTTGGGCGATGTGAACACTGAAGCTTTCTTT.

Comment on this clone: This is likely an artifact of a read error, given a far larger clone one base away. The chain carries TRBV30 and TRBJ1-2; a weak D match, TRBD1 (5 bases). CDR1 and CDR2 from the germline V gene are GTSNPN and SVGIG (reference sequence). The CDR3 extends over 12 amino acids. CDR3 in DNA: TGTGCCTTTGCCCGGGACTCCTATGGCCACACCTTC. Translating gives CAFARDSYGHTF.

The chain combines TRBV4-2 with TRBJ2-5; 14 nucleotides align to TRBD2. The V and J ends lost 1 base and 1 base, in that order; junction bases with no gene match: 11. Germline loops: CDR1 LGHNA, CDR2 YNFKEQ. The CDR3 loop spans 20 amino acids. The CDR3 reads CASSQGDGLAGGQFQETQYF. In DNA form, the CDR3 reads TGTGCCAGCAGCCAAGGGGACGGACTAGCGGGAGGCCAGTTCCAAGAGACCCAGTACTTC.

In this sample, this clone turned up once. V is TRBV7-2 and J is TRBJ2-1; D is undetermined. Germline V gene data show CDR1 as SGHTA and CDR2 as FQGNSA. V was shortened by 1 base and J by 6 bases, with 7 bases between the two germline ends. This CDR3 has 13 amino acids. CDR3 DNA: TGTGCCAGCAGCTTAGTTGGGCGCAATGAGCAGTTCTTC. Amino acids: CASSLVGRNEQFF.

J is TRBJ2-7 and V is TRBV7-9, with unresolved D. The germline V and J ends were trimmed by 7 bases and 5 bases, with 9 bases remaining between them. The CDR3 sequence is 11 residues long. Per the germline V gene, CDR1 is SEHNR and CDR2 is FQNEAQ (reference sequence). CDR3: CASKGAHEQYF. Here the CDR3 DNA reads TGTGCCAGCAAAGGAGCTCACGAGCAGTACTTC.

The chain uses TRBV4-1 and TRBJ2-5; no clear D gene. The CDR3 is 13 residues long. V was pared by 2 bases and J by 1 base, with 5 bases between. Germline CDR1 is MGHRA and CDR2 is YSYEKL. In DNA, the CDR3 is TGCGCCAGCAGCCAAAGTCCCCAAGAGACCCAGTACTTC. It translates to CASSQSPQETQYF.

The rearrangement uses TRBV5-1 and TRBJ1-1, with a possible D match to TRBD1 (6 bases). Between the trimmed V and J ends, which lost 6 bases and 4 bases, there was a span of 13 bases. The CDR3 is 13 amino acids. From germline, CDR1 is SGHRS and CDR2 YFSETQ. CDR3 nucleotide sequence: TGCGCCAGCAAGGGGGGCGCGGGCACTGAAGCTTTCTTT. Translation: CASKGGAGTEAFF.

V usage is TRBV7-6 and J usage is TRBJ2-5; 10 bases are shared with TRBD2. V lost 4 bases, J lost 2 bases, and 1 base stayed unmatched. The CDR3 covers 14 residues. The germline gives CDR1 SGHVS, CDR2 FNYEAQ. CDR3 DNA sequence: TGTGCCAGCAGCTGGACTAGCGGACAAGAGACCCAGTACTTC. Amino acid sequence: CASSWTSGQETQYF.